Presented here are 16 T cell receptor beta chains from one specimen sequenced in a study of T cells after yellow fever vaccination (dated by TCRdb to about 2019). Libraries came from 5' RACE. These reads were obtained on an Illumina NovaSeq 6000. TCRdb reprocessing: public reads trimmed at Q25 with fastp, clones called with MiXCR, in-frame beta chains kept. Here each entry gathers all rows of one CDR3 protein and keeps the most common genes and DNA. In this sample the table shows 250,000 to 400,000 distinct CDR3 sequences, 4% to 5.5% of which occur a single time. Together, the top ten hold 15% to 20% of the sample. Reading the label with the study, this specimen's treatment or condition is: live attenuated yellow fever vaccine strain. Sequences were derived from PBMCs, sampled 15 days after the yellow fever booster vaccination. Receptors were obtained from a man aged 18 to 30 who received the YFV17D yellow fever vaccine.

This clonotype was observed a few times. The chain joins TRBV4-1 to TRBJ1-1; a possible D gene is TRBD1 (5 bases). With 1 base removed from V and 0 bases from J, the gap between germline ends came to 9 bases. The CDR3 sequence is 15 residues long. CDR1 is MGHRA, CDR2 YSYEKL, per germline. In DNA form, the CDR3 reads TGCGCCAGCAGCCAAGGACAGAGCATGAACACTGAAGCTTTCTTT. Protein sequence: CASSQGQSMNTEAFF.

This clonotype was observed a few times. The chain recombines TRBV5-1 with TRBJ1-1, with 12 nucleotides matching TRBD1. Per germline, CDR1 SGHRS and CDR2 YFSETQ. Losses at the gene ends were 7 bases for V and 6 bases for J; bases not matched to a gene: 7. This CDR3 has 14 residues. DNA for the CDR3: TGCGCCAGCGCTTCCGGGACAGGGGGCTCTGAAGCTTTCTTT. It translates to CASASGTGGSEAFF.

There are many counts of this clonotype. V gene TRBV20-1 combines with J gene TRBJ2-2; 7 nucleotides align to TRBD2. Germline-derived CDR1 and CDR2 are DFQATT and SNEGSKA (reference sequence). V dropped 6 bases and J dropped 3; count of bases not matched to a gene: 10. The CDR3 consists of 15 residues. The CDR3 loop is CSARRERGYTGELFF. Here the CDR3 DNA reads TGCAGTGCCAGGCGAGAGCGGGGTTACACCGGGGAGCTGTTTTTT.

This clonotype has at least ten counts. The CDR3 DNA reads as TGTGCCAGCAGCTTAGAGCTAGCGGGGGTTGACGAGCAGTACTTC. Translated: CASSLELAGVDEQYF. The rearrangement links TRBV7-8 to TRBJ2-7, with TRBD2 matching over 10 bases. This CDR3 region has 15 residues. Germline loops: CDR1 SGHVS, CDR2 FQNEAQ. V shed 1 base and J 5 bases; nucleotides not matched to a gene: 5.

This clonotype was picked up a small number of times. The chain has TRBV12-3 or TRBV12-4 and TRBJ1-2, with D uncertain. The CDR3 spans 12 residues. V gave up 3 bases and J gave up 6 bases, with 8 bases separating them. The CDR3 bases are TGTGCCAGCAGTTTTCGTGAGGATGGCTACACCTTC. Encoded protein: CASSFREDGYTF.

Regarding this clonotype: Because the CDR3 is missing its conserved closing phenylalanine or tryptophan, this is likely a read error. CDR3: CASSLGPWSSYEQYL. The CDR3 DNA reads TGTGCCAGCAGCTTAGGTCCCTGGAGTTCCTACGAGCAGTACCTC. The gene calls are TRBV7-2 and TRBJ2-7, with unresolved D. This CDR3 comprises 15 residues. V was pared by 1 base and J by 1 base, with 11 bases between. Germline V gives CDR1 SGHTA, CDR2 FQGNSA.

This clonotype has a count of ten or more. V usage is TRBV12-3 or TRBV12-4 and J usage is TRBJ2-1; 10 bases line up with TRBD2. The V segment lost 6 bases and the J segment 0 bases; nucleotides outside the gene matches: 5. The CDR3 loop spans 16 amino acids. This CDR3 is CASSPSGGGSYNEQFF. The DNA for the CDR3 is TGTGCCAGCAGCCCTAGCGGGGGTGGCTCCTACAATGAGCAGTTCTTC.

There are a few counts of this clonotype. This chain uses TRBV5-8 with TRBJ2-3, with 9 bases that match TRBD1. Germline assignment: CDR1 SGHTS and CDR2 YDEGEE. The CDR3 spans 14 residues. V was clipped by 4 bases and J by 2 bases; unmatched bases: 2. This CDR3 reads CASSNRGLTDTQYF. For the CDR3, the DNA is TGTGCCAGCAGCAACAGGGGGCTCACAGATACGCAGTATTTT.

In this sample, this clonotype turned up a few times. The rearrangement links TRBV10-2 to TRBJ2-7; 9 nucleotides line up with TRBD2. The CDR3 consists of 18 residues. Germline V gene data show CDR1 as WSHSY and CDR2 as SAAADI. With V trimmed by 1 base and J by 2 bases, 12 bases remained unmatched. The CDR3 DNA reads TGCGCCAGCAGTGAGTTGGGGCTAGCGGGGAGGAGAGCCTACGAGCAGTACTTC. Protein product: CASSELGLAGRRAYEQYF.

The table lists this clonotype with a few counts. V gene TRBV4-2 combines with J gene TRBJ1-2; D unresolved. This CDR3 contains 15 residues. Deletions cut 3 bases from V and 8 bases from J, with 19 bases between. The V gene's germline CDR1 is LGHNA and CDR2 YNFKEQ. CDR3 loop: CASSHDSGPEKGYTF. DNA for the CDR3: TGTGCCAGCAGCCATGATTCCGGGCCGGAGAAGGGCTACACCTTC.

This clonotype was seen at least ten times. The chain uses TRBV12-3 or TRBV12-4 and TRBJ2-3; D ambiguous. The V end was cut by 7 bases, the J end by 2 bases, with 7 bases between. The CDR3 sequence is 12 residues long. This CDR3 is CASKTYTDTQYF. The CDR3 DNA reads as TGTGCCAGCAAGACTTACACAGATACGCAGTATTTT.

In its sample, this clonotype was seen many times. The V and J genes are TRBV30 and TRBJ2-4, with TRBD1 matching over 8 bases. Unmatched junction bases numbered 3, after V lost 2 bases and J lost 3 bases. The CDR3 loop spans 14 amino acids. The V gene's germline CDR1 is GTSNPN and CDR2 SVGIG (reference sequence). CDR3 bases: TGTGCCTGGAGTCCCGGACAGGGCAAAAACATTCAGTACTTC. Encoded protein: CAWSPGQGKNIQYF. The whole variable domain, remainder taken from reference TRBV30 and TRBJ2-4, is SQTIHQWPATLVQPVGSPLSLECTVEGTSNPNLYWYRQAAGRGLQLLFYSVGIGQISSEVPQNLSASRPQDRQFILSSKKLLLSDSGFYLCAWSPGQGKNIQYFGAGTRLSVL.

The chain's CDR3 is CASSLDWGRAYEQYF. The CDR3 DNA reads TGTGCCAGCAGCTTAGATTGGGGCAGAGCCTACGAGCAGTACTTC. The V call is TRBV7-2, the J call TRBJ2-7; D might be TRBD1 (5 bases). The CDR3 has 15 residues. The germline V gene encodes CDR1 SGHTA and CDR2 FQGNSA. Trimming stripped 1 base from V and 2 bases from J, with 12 bases between.

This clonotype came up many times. The CDR3 region is CASSPGTSEASRQYF. The CDR3 nucleotides read TGTGCCAGCAGCCCCGGGACTAGCGAGGCCTCGCGGCAGTACTTC. This chain joins TRBV5-4 and TRBJ2-7; 10 positions agree with TRBD2. The CDR3 sequence is 15 residues long. V was pared by 4 bases and J by 9 bases, with 13 bases of the junction left unmatched. Germline-derived CDR1 and CDR2 are SGHNT and YYREEE (reference sequence).

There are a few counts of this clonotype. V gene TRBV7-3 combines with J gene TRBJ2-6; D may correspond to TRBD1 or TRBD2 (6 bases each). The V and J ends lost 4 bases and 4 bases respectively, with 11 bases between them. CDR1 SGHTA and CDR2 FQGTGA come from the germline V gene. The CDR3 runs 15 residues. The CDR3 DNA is TGTGCCAGCAGCTCGGGGGCGCTGGGGGCCAACGTCCTGACTTTC. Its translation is CASSSGALGANVLTF.

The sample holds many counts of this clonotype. CDR3 protein: CASKGWGQNTGELFF. The CDR3 DNA reads TGTGCCAGCAAGGGATGGGGGCAAAACACCGGGGAGCTGTTTTTT. This chain joins TRBV7-3 and TRBJ2-2; D is perhaps TRBD1 (6 bases). Germline V CDR1 and CDR2: SGHTA, FQGTGA. The CDR3 consists of 15 residues. V was pared by 7 bases and J by 2 bases, with 14 bases between.